The 11 T cell receptor beta chains given below trace back to one sample, sequenced in a study of Graves' ophthalmopathy and Graves' hyperthyroidism. Researchers took RNA transcripts and amplified TCR beta CDR3 regions from them. An initial RT-PCR round employing HTBI primers preceded a second-round multiplex PCR. TCRdb reprocessed the multiplex PCR reads via MiXCR and lists one record per CDR3 protein. The data hold 300,000 to 400,000 distinct CDR3 sequences, with under 20% observed a single time. Sequenced: peripheral blood. The receptors were gathered from an adult man with Graves' ophthalmopathy.

Many counts were recorded for this clonotype. The gene calls are TRBV27 and TRBJ1-6; D perhaps matches TRBD1 (5 bases). CDR1 MNHEY and CDR2 SMNVEV come from the germline V gene (reference sequence). The CDR3 is 16 residues long. Trimming cost V 4 bases and J 7 bases, with 17 bases left between them. This CDR3 reads CASSSSTGTANSPLHF. In nucleotides, the CDR3 is TGTGCCAGCAGTTCCTCCACCGGGACGGCCAATTCACCCCTCCACTTT.

This chain joins TRBV4-1 and TRBJ1-2; 7 bases fit TRBD1. This CDR3 has 16 residues. In germline, CDR1 is MGHRA, CDR2 YSYEKL. V lost 1 base to trimming and J lost 8 bases; unmatched junction nucleotides: 13. CDR3 residues: CASSQVTRQGGWGYTF. The DNA of the CDR3 is TGCGCCAGCAGCCAAGTCACCAGACAGGGAGGATGGGGCTACACCTTC.

This clonotype was seen ten or more times. The V and J genes are TRBV2 and TRBJ2-7; perhaps TRBD1 as D (6 bases). There are 13 residues in the CDR3. Per germline, CDR1 SNHLY and CDR2 FYNNEI. With 2 bases removed from V and 3 bases from J, the gap between germline ends came to 8 bases. The CDR3 sequence: CASSEIRGYEQYF. In DNA, the CDR3 is TGTGCCAGCAGTGAAATCAGGGGCTACGAGCAGTACTTC.

This clonotype was observed at least ten times. Possible read error: a much larger clone is one base away. The J gene is TRBJ1-1, the V gene TRBV9, with a weak D call TRBD1 (5 bases). This CDR3 spans 14 amino acids. In germline, CDR1 is SGDLS, CDR2 YYNGEE. CDR3: CAGSAGHINTEAFF. Written as DNA, the CDR3 is TGTGCCGGCAGCGCTGGACACATAAACACTGAAGCTTTCTTT.

The chain links TRBV7-2 to TRBJ1-3, with no clear D. Germline V gene data show CDR1 as SGHTA and CDR2 as FQGNSA. The length of the CDR3 is 15 residues. The V gene lost 2 bases and the J gene lost 0 bases, with 8 bases spanning the gap. The CDR3 DNA reads as TGTGCCAGCAGCTTATCTGCCTACTCTGGAAACACCATATATTTT. It specifies CASSLSAYSGNTIYF.

In its sample, this clonotype was seen many times. This rearrangement joins TRBV7-8 to TRBJ2-7; a possible D gene is TRBD1 (6 bases). The CDR3 contains 14 residues. Trimming left V 1 base short and J 3 bases short, with 10 bases between. Germline CDR1 reads SGHVS; CDR2 reads FQNEAQ. CDR3 bases: TGTGCCAGCAGCTTAGTTGACAGGAACTACGAGCAGTACTTC. Protein sequence: CASSLVDRNYEQYF.

There are many counts of this clonotype. The chain uses TRBV29-1 and TRBJ2-7; 7 bases align to TRBD1. CDR3 length: 12 amino acids. V was pared by 7 bases and J by 6 bases, with 9 bases of the junction left unmatched. Per germline, CDR1 SQVTM and CDR2 ANQGSEA. This CDR3 is CSAAWTGGEQYF. The CDR3 bases are TGCAGCGCCGCCTGGACAGGTGGCGAGCAGTACTTC.

Many counts were recorded for this clonotype. V gene TRBV2 combines with J gene TRBJ2-2; TRBD1 is a possible D gene (6 bases). From germline, CDR1 is SNHLY and CDR2 FYNNEI. V gave up 6 bases and J gave up 1 base, with 12 bases separating them. The CDR3 is 15 residues long. In DNA form, the CDR3 reads TGTGCCAGCAGCGCGGACAGAGAGAACACCGGGGAGCTGTTTTTT. It codes for CASSADRENTGELFF.

This clonotype was counted at least ten times. The chain has TRBV11-1 and TRBJ2-6; no reliable D call. The CDR3 runs 18 residues. V dropped 1 base and J dropped 0 bases, with 13 bases sitting between them. Germline CDR1 and CDR2: SGHAT and FQDESV (reference sequence). In DNA, the CDR3 is TGTGCCAGCAGCTTAGGTGGGATATTGGTCTCTGGGGCCAACGTCCTGACTTTC. This codes for CASSLGGILVSGANVLTF.

The rearrangement uses TRBV6-1 and TRBJ2-7, with a weak D call TRBD2 (6 bases). Trimming took 6 bases from V and 11 from J, leaving 20 bases between them. The germline gives CDR1 MNHNS, CDR2 SASEGT. This CDR3 has 13 amino acids. CDR3 in DNA: TGTGCCAGCAGCATGGAACGGGACTCCAGAGAGTACTTC. It encodes CASSMERDSREYF.

This clonotype was seen repeatedly, ten times or more. This chain links TRBV4-1 with TRBJ1-5; D may be TRBD1 (5 bases). Trimming pared 2 bases from V and 0 bases from J, leaving 8 bases between. The CDR3 loop spans 15 amino acids. CDR1 and CDR2 (germline): MGHRA, YSYEKL. The CDR3 bases are TGCGCCAGCAGCCAACGACAGTCTAGCAATCAGCCCCAGCATTTT. It codes for CASSQRQSSNQPQHF.